Below are 11 T cell receptor beta chains sequenced from a single sample in a study of T cell clonotyping in hematopoietic cell transplantation (dated by TCRdb to the early 2020s). The library was prepared using the immunoSEQ multiplex PCR assay. The clones in this table, taken by TCRdb from immuneACCESS, are in-frame only. Not every clone is retained; where verified, under half of the shortfall comes from an unresolved V gene, and the cause of the rest is unknown. This sample has 8,900 or so clones in its table, and roughly nine tenths of those were observed once. Roughly 30% of the sample belongs to the ten largest clones. The meaning of the sample's time point label: recipient sample about 28 days before transplant, after cytoreduction. The starting material was peripheral blood mononuclear cells, obtained before stem cell transplant. The receptors come from a woman aged 60 to 75 with acute myeloid leukemia. Some clones in this sample may be carry-over from other donors' samples.

This clone was observed a few times. The rearrangement joins TRBV6-5 to TRBJ2-1; 10 nucleotides agree with TRBD2. The germline gives CDR1 MNHEY, CDR2 SVGAGI. The length of the CDR3 is 15 residues. With V trimmed by 3 bases and J by 9 bases, 8 bases remained unmatched. DNA of the CDR3: TGTGCCAGCAGTTATGAAGCGGGAGGGCGACGTGAGCAGTTCTTC. This sequence encodes CASSYEAGGRREQFF.

The gene calls are TRBV19 and TRBJ1-5; 11 bases align to TRBD1. CDR1 is LNHDA, CDR2 SQIVND, per germline (reference sequence). Trimming cost V 5 bases and J 4 bases; bases outside gene matches: 4. The CDR3 is 15 residues long. The CDR3: CASSAGTGGNQPQHF. CDR3 nucleotides: TGTGCCAGTAGTGCAGGGACAGGGGGAAATCAGCCCCAGCATTTT.

The chain employs TRBV7-2 and TRBJ2-5; 9 bases map to TRBD2. In germline, CDR1 is SGHTA, CDR2 FQGNSA. V shed 3 bases, J shed 4 bases, and the junction held 6 bases outside the gene matches. The CDR3 spans 15 residues. The CDR3 sequence: CASSLDSGRTETQYF. The DNA for the CDR3 is TGTGCCAGCAGCTTGGACAGCGGGAGGACAGAGACCCAGTACTTC.

The genes are TRBV4-2 and TRBJ2-7; 8 bases align to TRBD1. This CDR3 comprises 12 residues. CDR1 is LGHNA and CDR2 is YNFKEQ in the germline V gene. V shed 4 bases and J 6 bases; nucleotides not matched to a gene: 2. The CDR3: CASSLDRGEQYF. The CDR3 DNA is TGTGCCAGCAGCCTCGACAGGGGCGAGCAGTACTTC.

The chain joins TRBV6-5 to TRBJ1-1; TRBD1 aligns across 9 bases. The CDR3 loop spans 15 amino acids. CDR1 is MNHEY and CDR2 is SVGAGI in the germline V gene. V shed 4 bases and J 5 bases; nucleotides not matched to a gene: 8. The CDR3 protein is CASSSPQGAGTEAFF. The CDR3 region has the DNA TGTGCCAGCAGTTCTCCACAGGGGGCAGGAACTGAAGCTTTCTTT.

The chain is built from TRBV5-1 and TRBJ1-2, with D possibly TRBD1 on 6 matching bases. Germline assignment: CDR1 SGHRS and CDR2 YFSETQ. The CDR3 covers 14 residues. V was clipped by 3 bases and J by 3 bases, with 12 bases between them. This chain's CDR3 is CASSSTGDHYGYTF. Written as DNA, the CDR3 is TGCGCCAGCAGCTCGACAGGAGACCACTATGGCTACACCTTC.

The chain uses TRBV29-1 and TRBJ1-2; the match to TRBD1 covers 8 bases. Germline lookup yields CDR1 SQVTM and CDR2 ANQGSEA. The trim removed 4 bases at V and 4 bases at J, leaving 8 bases unmatched. The CDR3 has 14 residues. CDR3 sequence reads: CSVVEQGAGYGYTF. The DNA for the CDR3 is TGCAGCGTTGTAGAGCAGGGGGCGGGCTATGGCTACACCTTC.

The chain uses TRBV7-3 and TRBJ2-2, with 15 positions matching TRBD2. The V and J ends lost 2 bases and 4 bases, in that order; junction bases with no gene match: 11. The CDR3 runs 20 residues. Germline-derived CDR1 and CDR2 are SGHTA and FQGTGA. The CDR3 protein is CASSLALVGGLAGGTGELFF. The CDR3 bases are TGTGCCAGCAGCTTAGCTCTCGTTGGGGGACTAGCGGGAGGCACCGGGGAGCTGTTTTTT.

The genes are TRBV7-3 and TRBJ2-7; 12 nucleotides align to TRBD2. The ends lost 5 bases at V and 3 bases at J; junction bases unmatched: 5. Germline CDR1 reads SGHTA; CDR2 reads FQGTGA. The CDR3 is made up of 15 amino acids. The CDR3 region is CASSVTSGRFYEQYF. The CDR3 DNA sequence: TGTGCCAGCAGCGTGACTAGCGGGAGATTCTACGAGCAGTACTTC.

The chain has TRBV23-1 and TRBJ2-2, with 9 nucleotides matching TRBD1. TRBV23-1 is an ORF for which the function is uncertain. The length of the CDR3 is 16 residues. V lost 3 bases, J lost 4 bases, and 6 bases stayed unmatched. CDR3 amino acids: CASSHERTGVTGELFF. As DNA, the CDR3 is TGCGCCAGCAGTCATGAACGGACAGGGGTCACCGGGGAGCTGTTTTTT.

The J gene is TRBJ2-3, the V gene TRBV5-1; no reliable D call. In germline, CDR1 is SGHRS, CDR2 YFSETQ. V lost 1 base, J lost 6 bases, and 9 bases lay in between. CDR3 length equals 13 residues. The CDR3 DNA reads TGCGCCAGCAGCTTGAGGGTAGAGGATACGCAGTATTTT. Protein: CASSLRVEDTQYF.